Shown below are 24 T cell receptor beta chains from a single sample sequenced in a study of OX40 agonist ivuxolimab in advanced cancers. Method: immunoSEQ multiplex PCR; TCRdb's copy keeps in-frame clones and lacks some. The data contain some 42,000 clones, 85% to 90% of them singletons. Source: CD4+ or CD8+ T cells sorted from blood, taken in a trial of the OX40 agonist ivuxolimab. These receptors originate from an adult with an advanced solid tumor such as melanoma, head and neck, liver or kidney cancer.

The chain has TRBV6-5 and TRBJ1-4, with 9 bases lining up with TRBD1. The CDR3 spans 15 residues. The germline CDR1 and CDR2 sequences are MNHEY and SVGAGI. Trimming took 6 bases from V and 3 from J; bases not matched to a gene: 5. The CDR3 DNA reads TGTGCCAGCAGCCTACAGGGGGCGGCTAATGAAAAACTGTTTTTT. The encoded protein is CASSLQGAANEKLFF.

Note on this clone: This same CDR3 is encoded by further DNA sequences in the sample. The chain combines TRBV19 with TRBJ1-5, with D maybe TRBD1 (6 bases). The V gene's germline CDR1 is LNHDA and CDR2 SQIVND (reference sequence). This CDR3 is 14 amino acids long. V lost 3 bases to trimming and J lost 4 bases, with 10 bases between them. CDR3 bases: TGTGCCAGTAGTATTTCGAGGGGGAATCAGCCCCAGCATTTT. This encodes CASSISRGNQPQHF.

The J gene is TRBJ2-7, the V gene TRBV21-1; the D call TRBD1 from the table was never checked on the DNA. TRBV21-1 is annotated as a pseudogene. CDR3 length: 15 amino acids. The CDR3 coding sequence is TGTGCCGGCCGGCTTAGGGACAGGGGCCCCTACGAGCAGTACTTC. This sequence encodes CAGRLRDRGPYEQYF.

There are a few counts of this clone. The chain joins TRBV6-6 to TRBJ1-5; D unresolved. CDR1 and CDR2 from the germline V gene are MNHNY and SVGAGI (reference sequence). This CDR3 has 13 residues. Trimming removed 3 bases at V and 3 bases at J, with 6 bases between. CDR3 nucleotide sequence: TGTGCCAGCAGTTATCCGGACAATCAGCCCCAGCATTTT. It specifies CASSYPDNQPQHF.

The V and J genes are TRBV6-6 and TRBJ2-7; 11 positions agree with TRBD1. Looked up from germline, CDR1 is MNHNY and CDR2 is SVGAGI (reference sequence). This CDR3 has 14 residues. With 2 bases clipped from V and 4 bases from J, the junction kept 1 base outside the gene matches. The CDR3 loop reads CASSYGTGGYEQYV. CDR3 sequence (DNA): TGTGCCAGCAGTTACGGGACAGGGGGGTACGAGCAGTACGTC.

This chain uses TRBV23-1 with TRBJ2-7; a possible D gene is TRBD2 (5 bases). TRBV23-1 counts as an open reading frame of uncertain function. V lost 8 bases and J 6 bases, leaving 17 bases between the germline ends. The CDR3 contains 13 residues. Here the CDR3 DNA reads TGCGCCAGCTCAACGGCCGGGGAACGCGAGCAGTACTTC. It specifies CASSTAGEREQYF.

This chain connects TRBV5-6 to TRBJ2-5; TRBD2 aligns across 7 bases. The CDR3 runs 15 residues. The V gene's germline CDR1 is SGHDT and CDR2 YYEEEE. V dropped 1 base and J dropped 5; count of bases not matched to a gene: 8. Written as DNA, the CDR3 is TGTGCCAGCAGCTTGAAGGCTAGCGGTGCGGAGACCCAGTACTTC. Residues: CASSLKASGAETQYF. Looking up the rest from reference TRBV5-6 and TRBJ2-5 gives the full variable domain: DAGVTQSPTHLIKTRGQQVTLRCSPKSGHDTVSWYQQALGQGPQFIFQYYEEEERQRGNFPDRFSGHQFPNYSSELNVNALLLGDSALYLCASSLKASGAETQYFGPGTRLLVL.

CDR3 region: CASSYGTGELFF. The CDR3 nucleotides read TGTGCCAGCAGTTATGGGACCGGGGAGCTGTTTTTT. The V and J genes are TRBV9 and TRBJ2-2; no clear D. Germline CDR1 and CDR2: SGDLS and YYNGEE. This CDR3 contains 12 residues. V lost 5 bases to trimming and J lost 5 bases, with 7 bases between them.

The chain has TRBV5-1 and TRBJ1-2, with TRBD1 as a possible D gene (5 bases). The CDR3 extends over 16 amino acids. V was cut by 0 bases and J by 1 base, with 13 bases left in between. CDR1 and CDR2 (germline): SGHRS, YFSETQ. DNA for the CDR3: TGCGCCAGCAGCTTGGTGGGGCAAATAATTAACTATGGCTACACCTTC. Amino acids: CASSLVGQIINYGYTF.

V and J are TRBV27 and TRBJ1-1, with TRBD1 as a possible D gene (6 bases). V lost 8 bases and J 5 bases, leaving 18 bases between the germline ends. CDR1 and CDR2 from the germline V gene are MNHEY and SMNVEV (reference sequence). The CDR3 covers 14 residues. The CDR3 sequence is CASQPGALGTEAFF. In DNA, the CDR3 is TGTGCCAGCCAGCCAGGGGCGCTGGGGACTGAAGCTTTCTTT.

The rearrangement joins TRBV5-1 to TRBJ2-1; 8 bases match TRBD1. There are 15 residues in the CDR3. The germline gives CDR1 SGHRS, CDR2 YFSETQ. Trimming cost V 4 bases and J 7 bases; bases outside gene matches: 10. CDR3 region: CASSPTGGRDNEQFF. The CDR3 region has the DNA TGCGCCAGCAGCCCCACAGGGGGTCGCGATAATGAGCAGTTCTTC.

Notes on this clone: The identical CDR3 is also encoded by other nucleotide sequences in the sample. The CDR3 DNA sequence: TGCGCCAGCAGCCAAGAGCAGGATACTAACTATGGCTACACCTTC. Its protein is CASSQEQDTNYGYTF. J is TRBJ1-2 and V is TRBV4-3, with D unclear. Per the germline V gene, CDR1 is LGHNA and CDR2 is YSLEER. The CDR3 extends over 15 amino acids. Trimming removed 0 bases at V and 0 bases at J, with 8 bases between.

The V and J genes are TRBV5-8 and TRBJ1-1; unclear D gene. This CDR3 is built from 12 residues. The germline V gene has CDR1 SGHTS and CDR2 YDEGEE. Trimming stripped 4 bases from V and 8 bases from J, with 12 bases between. DNA of the CDR3: TGTGCCAGCAGCCGGAGGGAACTCGAAGCTTTCTTT. Its translation is CASSRRELEAFF.

The CDR3 region has the DNA TGTGCCTGGAGTCCCGACAGAAACACTGAAGCTTTCTTT. Protein product: CAWSPDRNTEAFF. V usage is TRBV30 and J usage is TRBJ1-1, with D possibly TRBD1 on 5 matching bases. Trimming shortened V by 2 bases and J by 2 bases, and 9 bases separated the two germline ends. This CDR3 region has 13 residues. Germline V lookup: CDR1 GTSNPN, CDR2 SVGIG (reference sequence).

The V call is TRBV11-3, the J call TRBJ1-5, with D unclear. The length of the CDR3 is 15 residues. Germline V gene lookup returns CDR1 SGHNT and CDR2 YENEEA. V lost 4 bases to trimming and J lost 5 bases, with 15 bases between them. CDR3 sequence: CASSSEDGDDQPQHF. Here the CDR3 DNA reads TGTGCCAGCAGCTCCGAGGACGGAGACGATCAGCCCCAGCATTTT.

The chain recombines TRBV9 with TRBJ1-2; TRBD1 agrees at 9 bases. CDR1 and CDR2 (germline): SGDLS, YYNGEE. This CDR3 spans 14 amino acids. V lost 1 base and J lost 6; bases outside the gene matches: 4. This CDR3 reads CASSVSQGANGYTF. CDR3 coding DNA: TGTGCCAGCAGCGTATCACAGGGGGCGAATGGCTACACCTTC.

The J gene is TRBJ1-4, the V gene TRBV7-9; D is uncertain. The length of the CDR3 is 13 residues. Germline CDR1 reads SEHNR; CDR2 reads FQNEAQ (reference sequence). Trimming shortened V by 5 bases and J by 6 bases, and 10 bases separated the two germline ends. The CDR3 coding sequence is TGTGCCAGCAGCGAGGGAAAGGATGAAAAACTGTTTTTT. Its protein is CASSEGKDEKLFF.

The genes are TRBV5-5 and TRBJ1-6; a weak D match, TRBD1 (5 bases). Germline values: CDR1 SGHKS, CDR2 YYEKEE (reference sequence). Trimming cost V 4 bases and J 10 bases, with 18 bases left between them. The CDR3 is 15 amino acids. CDR3 residues: CASSPGTEGVSPLHF. The CDR3 nucleotides are TGTGCCAGCAGCCCCGGGACCGAAGGTGTATCACCCCTCCACTTT.

This clone appeared a single time. This chain links TRBV4-3 with TRBJ2-7, with D unclear. Deletions cut 3 bases from V and 5 bases from J, with 11 bases between. Germline-derived CDR1 and CDR2 are LGHNA and YSLEER. The CDR3 covers 13 residues. In DNA, the CDR3 is TGCGCCAGCAGCCACGGTGCAGCCCACGAGCAGTACTTC. Amino acid sequence: CASSHGAAHEQYF.

The V gene is TRBV6-1, the J gene TRBJ1-3; D might be TRBD1 (5 bases). Germline V gives CDR1 MNHNS, CDR2 SASEGT. V was cut by 2 bases and J by 0 bases, with 8 bases left in between. CDR3 length equals 15 residues. The CDR3 region is CASSELGTSGNTIYF. DNA of the CDR3: TGTGCCAGCAGTGAATTAGGGACCTCTGGAAACACCATATATTTT.

The table lists this clone with a count of one. The chain couples TRBV28 to TRBJ1-1; D gene uncertain. V dropped 8 bases and J dropped 2 bases, with 18 bases sitting between them. CDR1 is MDHEN and CDR2 is SYDVKM in the germline V gene. The CDR3 covers 15 residues. CDR3 nucleotides: TGTGCCAGCTACTTGCCCGGGCAGACAAACACTGAAGCTTTCTTT. This gives the protein CASYLPGQTNTEAFF.

The sample holds a few counts of this clone. The chain is built from TRBV10-1 and TRBJ2-7, with unresolved D. Deletions cut 3 bases from V and 9 bases from J, with 9 bases between. From germline, CDR1 is WNHNN and CDR2 SYGVQD (reference sequence). This CDR3 contains 11 residues. In nucleotides, the CDR3 is TGCGCCAGCAGTGATCTGGACGGGCAGTACGTC. Translated, it gives CASSDLDGQYV.

This rearrangement joins TRBV4-3 to TRBJ2-7, with D hard to call. V lost 0 bases, J lost 0 bases, and 9 bases lay in between. Germline V gene data show CDR1 as LGHNA and CDR2 as YSLEER. There are 15 residues in the CDR3. As DNA, the CDR3 is TGCGCCAGCAGCCAAGATCCAGGAAGCTCCTACGAGCAGTACTTC. Its translation: CASSQDPGSSYEQYF.

DNA for the CDR3: TGTGCCAGCAGCGCAGATACGCAGTATTTT. It translates to CASSADTQYF. V is TRBV25-1 and J is TRBJ2-3; D gene ambiguous. The germline CDR1 and CDR2 sequences are MGHDK and SYGVNS. The CDR3 is 10 amino acids. Deletions cut 6 bases from V and 4 bases from J, with 2 bases between. The complete variable domain, with remaining parts taken from reference TRBV25-1 and TRBJ2-3, reads EADIYQTPRYLVIGTGKKITLECSQTMGHDKMYWYQQDPGMELHLIHYSYGVNSTEKGDLSSESTVSRIRTEHFPLTLESARPSHTSQYLCASSADTQYFGPGTRLTVL.